Reported below is one T cell receptor (beta chain). This specimen belongs to a study of T cells in Graves' hyperthyroidism and ophthalmopathy. Amplification yielded TCR beta CDR3 regions, with RNA transcripts as the source. The HTBI set primed first-round TCR CDR3 RT-PCR. MiXCR was run by TCRdb on the multiplex PCR reads, yielding one entry per CDR3 protein. The repertoire holds roughly 500,000 distinct CDR3 sequences, with over 45% as singletons. Germline CDR1 reads MNHNS; CDR2 reads SASEGT. There are 14 residues in the CDR3. V was clipped by 8 bases and J by 6 bases, with 17 bases between them. The specimen sequenced was peripheral blood or thyroid tissue (not recorded which). V usage is TRBV6-1 and J usage is TRBJ1-5; D gene uncertain. This sequence originates from an adult woman with Graves' disease, either hyperthyroidism or ophthalmopathy (not recorded which). The DNA for the CDR3 is TGTGCCAGCGGCCAATCCGTGCCGTCTCAGCCCCAGCATTTT. This codes for CASGQSVPSQPQHF.